Below are 18 T cell receptor beta chains sequenced from a single sample in a study of regulatory T cells in long-lasting Graves disease. Time point here: persistent/refractory GD, antithyroid drugs over 5 years with positive TRAb. Isolated PBMC RNA provided the starting material for the TCR library. iRepertoire HTBI primers and Arm-PCR of CDR3 regions built TCR beta libraries. Via MiXCR, TCRdb re-called the multiplex PCR reads, giving one row per CDR3 protein. The table includes hundreds of thousands of distinct CDR3 sequences, roughly 20% detected once. The sample consisted of peripheral blood mononuclear cells (PBMCs), taken when the disease was refractory, from a patient treated with antithyroid drugs. The receptors shown here come from a female donor with Graves disease.

J is TRBJ2-7 and V is TRBV27; perhaps TRBD1 as D (6 bases). V gave up 9 bases and J gave up 0 bases, with 12 bases separating them. CDR3 length: 13 residues. The germline CDR1 and CDR2 sequences are MNHEY and SMNVEV (reference sequence). The CDR3 DNA sequence: TGTGCCAGTTCAAACAGGGCCTCCTACGAGCAGTACTTC. Its protein is CASSNRASYEQYF.

The chain combines TRBV5-1 with TRBJ2-7, with 9 bases fitting TRBD1. The CDR3 is 14 amino acids. Germline CDR1 SGHRS, CDR2 YFSETQ. The V and J ends lost 1 base and 6 bases, in that order; junction bases with no gene match: 5. CDR3 region: CASSLSWTGVEQYF. The DNA of the CDR3 is TGCGCCAGCAGCTTGTCATGGACAGGGGTCGAGCAGTACTTC.

Ten or more counts support this clonotype. Germline is not matched at one junction end, which may reflect a read error. The rearrangement links TRBV5-6 to TRBJ1-1; D unclear. The CDR3 contains 12 residues. Germline CDR1 and CDR2: SGHDT and YYEEEE. The DNA of the CDR3 is TGTGCCAGCAGTTTGGTTTACACTGAAGCTTTCTTT. Its protein is CASSLVYTEAFF.

About this clonotype itself: This likely comes from a read error, as the CDR3 has no conserved phenylalanine or tryptophan at its end. This chain links TRBV18 with TRBJ1-1; maybe TRBD1 (5 bases). Trimming left V 3 bases short and J 1 base short, with 27 bases between. Germline values: CDR1 KGHSH, CDR2 LQKENI. This CDR3 comprises 20 residues. CDR3 nucleotides: TGTGCCAGCTCACCCTTCTTGATATTGGGACGGGCGATGGGGAACACTGAAGCTTTCTCT. Amino acids: CASSPFLILGRAMGNTEAFS.

This clonotype was observed at least ten times. This chain connects TRBV19 to TRBJ1-1, with D maybe TRBD1 (5 bases). Germline-derived CDR1 and CDR2 are LNHDA and SQIVND (reference sequence). The germline V and J ends were trimmed by 4 bases and 3 bases, with 12 bases remaining between them. The CDR3 runs 14 residues. The CDR3: CASSRGEADTEAFF. The CDR3 bases are TGTGCCAGTAGTAGGGGGGAAGCGGACACTGAAGCTTTCTTT. The complete variable domain, with remaining parts taken from reference TRBV19 and TRBJ1-1, reads DGGITQSPKYLFRKEGQNVTLSCEQNLNHDAMYWYRQDPGQGLRLIYYSQIVNDFQKGDIAEGYSVSREKKESFPLTVTSAQKNPTAFYLCASSRGEADTEAFFGQGTRLTVV.

This clonotype was counted many times. V gene TRBV7-8 combines with J gene TRBJ1-1; 8 bases align to TRBD1. The germline V gene encodes CDR1 SGHVS and CDR2 FQNEAQ. The V and J ends lost 4 bases and 4 bases, in that order; junction bases with no gene match: 8. The CDR3 totals 15 residues. CDR3 residues: CASSSQGAGGTEAFF. DNA for the CDR3: TGTGCCAGCAGCTCGCAGGGGGCTGGGGGCACTGAAGCTTTCTTT. Variable domain in full (rest from reference TRBV7-8 and TRBJ1-1): GAGVSQSPRYKVAKRGQDVALRCDPISGHVSLFWYQQALGQGPEFLTYFQNEAQLDKSGLPSDRFFAERPEGSVSTLKIQRTQQEDSAVYLCASSSQGAGGTEAFFGQGTRLTVV.

V gene TRBV7-2 combines with J gene TRBJ2-1; D may be TRBD2 (6 bases). The CDR3 sequence is 14 residues long. Between the trimmed V and J ends, which lost 1 base and 4 bases, there was a span of 8 bases. Germline CDR1 reads SGHTA; CDR2 reads FQGNSA. The CDR3 nucleotides read TGTGCCAGCAGCTTAGGGCGGGAATACAATGAGCAGTTCTTC. Translating it yields CASSLGREYNEQFF.

Many counts were recorded for this clonotype. The V gene is TRBV6-1, the J gene TRBJ2-2, with TRBD2 matching over 9 bases. The ends lost 6 bases at V and 7 bases at J; junction bases unmatched: 6. The CDR3 length is 14 residues. Germline V gives CDR1 MNHNS, CDR2 SASEGT. CDR3: CASRTIAGVGELFF. The CDR3 region has the DNA TGTGCCAGCAGAACCATAGCGGGAGTCGGGGAGCTGTTTTTT.

This chain connects TRBV5-1 to TRBJ2-7; tentatively, D is TRBD1 (6 bases). CDR3 length: 14 residues. Germline CDR1 SGHRS, CDR2 YFSETQ. V lost 5 bases and J 3 bases, leaving 15 bases between the germline ends. The CDR3 reads CASRPQGAFYEQYF. The CDR3 DNA is TGCGCCAGCAGACCACAGGGAGCCTTCTACGAGCAGTACTTC.

The J gene is TRBJ2-1, the V gene TRBV7-3; D possibly corresponds to TRBD2 (6 bases). The CDR3 length is 15 residues. Germline assignment: CDR1 SGHTA and CDR2 FQGTGA. Trimming stripped 5 bases from V and 4 bases from J, with 15 bases between. The CDR3 DNA follows: TGTGCCAGCAGCCCGACCGGGACTGAGTACAATGAGCAGTTCTTC. The encoded protein is CASSPTGTEYNEQFF.

The chain is built from TRBV7-2 and TRBJ1-1; the D gene is possibly TRBD1 (5 bases). This CDR3 is 16 amino acids long. CDR1 is SGHTA, CDR2 FQGNSA, per germline. With 5 bases removed from V and 2 bases from J, the gap between germline ends came to 18 bases. This chain's CDR3 is CASSPLVGRLNTEAFF. CDR3 bases: TGTGCCAGCAGCCCCCTCGTGGGGCGGCTCAACACTGAAGCTTTCTTT.

This clonotype occurred a few times. The V call is TRBV7-9, the J call TRBJ2-5, with TRBD2 identical over 9 bases. V shed 5 bases and J 1 base; nucleotides not matched to a gene: 14. This CDR3 region has 18 residues. Germline V lookup: CDR1 SEHNR, CDR2 FQNEAQ (reference sequence). The CDR3 loop is CASSLRASTSGIQETQYF. CDR3 nucleotide sequence: TGTGCCAGCAGCCTAAGGGCTTCGACTAGCGGAATCCAAGAGACCCAGTACTTC.

This clonotype was recorded many times. This sequence joins TRBV6-1 and TRBJ2-5; D gene unclear. Trimming cost V 4 bases and J 2 bases, with 23 bases left between them. Germline-derived CDR1 and CDR2 are MNHNS and SASEGT. The CDR3 extends over 18 amino acids. The CDR3 loop reads CASSVPDGPRSLQETQYF. Written as DNA, the CDR3 is TGTGCCAGCAGTGTCCCCGACGGACCGCGGAGTCTGCAAGAGACCCAGTACTTC.

The V and J genes are TRBV27 and TRBJ1-5, with TRBD1 matching 7 bases. Germline CDR1 is MNHEY and CDR2 is SMNVEV (reference sequence). V lost 8 bases to trimming and J lost 6 bases; unmatched junction nucleotides: 7. The CDR3 loop spans 13 amino acids. CDR3 nucleotide sequence: TGTGCCAGCCGTGACAGGGTCGGTCAGCCCCAGCATTTT. Translating gives CASRDRVGQPQHF.

This chain joins TRBV9 and TRBJ2-7; a possible D gene is TRBD1 (6 bases). Trimming shortened V by 0 bases and J by 4 bases, and 11 bases separated the two germline ends. This CDR3 region has 14 residues. Germline CDR1 is SGDLS and CDR2 is YYNGEE. The DNA of the CDR3 is TGTGCCAGCAGCGTAGGGGACATTTTATACGAGCAGTACTTC. This encodes CASSVGDILYEQYF.

The rearrangement uses TRBV6-2 or TRBV6-3 and TRBJ2-2, with D perhaps given as TRBD1 or TRBD2 (6 bases each). CDR1 is MNHEY and CDR2 is SVGEGT in the germline V gene. This CDR3 region has 15 residues. The V and J ends lost 0 bases and 5 bases respectively, with 10 bases between them. The CDR3 region is CASSYSGGSTGELFF. In DNA form, the CDR3 reads TGTGCCAGCAGTTACTCAGGGGGGAGTACCGGGGAGCTGTTTTTT.

The rearrangement links TRBV10-1 to TRBJ2-5; the D gene is possibly TRBD2 (5 bases). From germline, CDR1 is WNHNN and CDR2 SYGVQD (reference sequence). CDR3 length: 13 amino acids. V was pared by 0 bases and J by 5 bases, with 7 bases between. The CDR3 nucleotides read TGCGCCAGCAGTGAGTCCTTAGCGGAGACCCAGTACTTC. It is translated as CASSESLAETQYF.

This clonotype occurred many times. The chain has TRBV6-9 and TRBJ2-7; no reliable D call. V was clipped by 3 bases and J by 5 bases, with 29 bases between them. CDR1 is MNHGY and CDR2 is SVAAGI in the germline V gene. The CDR3 extends over 19 amino acids. The CDR3 sequence: CASSYGLEFRIDPPNEQYF. The CDR3 DNA sequence: TGTGCCAGCAGTTACGGGTTAGAATTCCGTATTGACCCGCCCAACGAGCAGTACTTC.